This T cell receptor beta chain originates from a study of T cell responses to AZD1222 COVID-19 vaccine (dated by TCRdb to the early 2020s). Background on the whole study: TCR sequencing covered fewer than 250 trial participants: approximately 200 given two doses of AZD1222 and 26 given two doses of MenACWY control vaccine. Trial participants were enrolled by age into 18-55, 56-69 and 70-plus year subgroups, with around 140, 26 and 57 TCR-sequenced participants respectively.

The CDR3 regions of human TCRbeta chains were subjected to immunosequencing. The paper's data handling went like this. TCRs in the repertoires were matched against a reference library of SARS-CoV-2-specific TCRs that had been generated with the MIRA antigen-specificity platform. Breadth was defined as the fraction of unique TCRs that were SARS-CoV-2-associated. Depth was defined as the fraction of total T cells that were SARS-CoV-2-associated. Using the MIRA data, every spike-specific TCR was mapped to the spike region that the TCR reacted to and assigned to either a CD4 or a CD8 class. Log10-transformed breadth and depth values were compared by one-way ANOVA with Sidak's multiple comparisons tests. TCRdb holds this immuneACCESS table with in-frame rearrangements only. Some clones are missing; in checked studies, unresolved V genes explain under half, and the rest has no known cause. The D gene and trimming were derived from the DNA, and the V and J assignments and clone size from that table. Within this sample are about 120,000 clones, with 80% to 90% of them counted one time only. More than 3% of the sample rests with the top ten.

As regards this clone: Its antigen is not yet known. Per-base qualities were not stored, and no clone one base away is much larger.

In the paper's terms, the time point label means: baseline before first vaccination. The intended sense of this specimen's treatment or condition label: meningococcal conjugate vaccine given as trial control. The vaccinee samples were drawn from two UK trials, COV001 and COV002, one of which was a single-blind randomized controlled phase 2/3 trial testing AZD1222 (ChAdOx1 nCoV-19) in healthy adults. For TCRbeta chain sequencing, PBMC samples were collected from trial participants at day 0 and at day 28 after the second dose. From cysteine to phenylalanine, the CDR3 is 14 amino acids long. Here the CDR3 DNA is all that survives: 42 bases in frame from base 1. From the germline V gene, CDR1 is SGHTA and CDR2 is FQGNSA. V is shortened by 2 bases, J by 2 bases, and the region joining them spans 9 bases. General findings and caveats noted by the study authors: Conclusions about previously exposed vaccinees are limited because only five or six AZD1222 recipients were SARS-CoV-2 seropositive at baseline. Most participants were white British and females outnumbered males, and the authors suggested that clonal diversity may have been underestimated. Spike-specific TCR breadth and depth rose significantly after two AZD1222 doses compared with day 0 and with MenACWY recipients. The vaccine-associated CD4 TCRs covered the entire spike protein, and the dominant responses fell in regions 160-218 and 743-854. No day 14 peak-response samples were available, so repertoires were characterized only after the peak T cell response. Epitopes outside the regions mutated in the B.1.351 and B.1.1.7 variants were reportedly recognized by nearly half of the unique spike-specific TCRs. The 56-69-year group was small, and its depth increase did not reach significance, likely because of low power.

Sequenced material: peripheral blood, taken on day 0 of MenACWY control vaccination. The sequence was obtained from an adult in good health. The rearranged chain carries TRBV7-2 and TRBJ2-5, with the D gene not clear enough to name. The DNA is TGTGCCAGCAGCTTATCCCTCCAGCAAGAGACCCAGTACTTC. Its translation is CASSLSLQQETQYF. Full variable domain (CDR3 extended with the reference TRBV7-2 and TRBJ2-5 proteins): GAGVSQSPSNKVTEKGKDVELRCDPISGHTALYWYRQSLGQGLEFLIYFQGNSAPDKSGLPSDRFSAERTGGSVSTLTIQRTQQEDSAVYLCASSLSLQQETQYFGPGTRLLVL.